The 24 T cell receptor beta chains listed next were all sequenced from one sample in a study of regulatory T cells in long-lasting Graves disease. To make TCR beta libraries, researchers used iRepertoire HTBI primers and Arm-PCR of CDR3 regions. Using its own MiXCR run on the multiplex PCR reads, TCRdb lists one record per CDR3 protein. The sample records 300,000 to 450,000 distinct CDR3 sequences, roughly 16% being singletons. The time point here: newly diagnosed GD, antithyroid drugs for less than 3 months. Preparation of the TCR library used RNA extracted from PBMCs. The starting material was peripheral blood mononuclear cells (PBMCs), obtained at new diagnosis, from a patient treated with antithyroid drugs. Every receptor here comes from a female donor with Graves disease.

CDR3 nucleotides: TGCAGCGTTGAAGATCTGGGGCTAGCGGAGTACAATGAGCAGTTCTTC. It yields the protein CSVEDLGLAEYNEQFF. The rearrangement uses TRBV29-1 and TRBJ2-1; 7 nucleotides match TRBD2. Losses at the gene ends were 0 bases for V and 4 bases for J; bases not matched to a gene: 9. There are 16 residues in the CDR3. CDR1 is SQVTM and CDR2 is ANQGSEA in the germline V gene.

The chain combines TRBV18 with TRBJ1-1, with a possible D match to TRBD1 (5 bases). V was clipped by 6 bases and J by 7 bases, with 18 bases between them. The CDR3 has 14 amino acids. The germline V gene encodes CDR1 KGHSH and CDR2 LQKENI. The CDR3 sequence is CASSLHFGHCEAFF. CDR3 nucleotide sequence: TGTGCCAGCTCGCTTCACTTTGGACACTGTGAAGCTTTCTTT.

This clonotype occurred a few times. The chain has TRBV6-2 or TRBV6-3 and TRBJ2-1; D is ambiguous. The CDR3 length is 13 residues. The V end lost 7 bases, the J end lost 5 bases, and 12 bases lay between the germline ends. In germline, CDR1 is MNHEY, CDR2 SVGEGT. The CDR3 loop reads CASMSASHNEQFF. The CDR3 DNA is TGTGCCAGCATGTCCGCTTCCCACAATGAGCAGTTCTTC.

This chain links TRBV7-3 with TRBJ2-1; 8 bases map to TRBD2. V dropped 5 bases and J dropped 0; count of bases not matched to a gene: 9. CDR1 is SGHTA, CDR2 FQGTGA, per germline. The CDR3 runs to 17 residues. This CDR3 is CASSPLSGGSSYNEQFF. DNA for the CDR3: TGTGCCAGCAGCCCCTTAAGCGGGGGTTCCTCCTACAATGAGCAGTTCTTC. The full variable domain, completed using reference TRBV7-3 and TRBJ2-1, is GAGVSQTPSNKVTEKGKYVELRCDPISGHTALYWYRQSLGQGPEFLIYFQGTGAADDSGLPNDRFFAVRPEGSVSTLKIQRTERGDSAVYLCASSPLSGGSSYNEQFFGPGTRLTVL.

This clonotype was seen repeatedly, ten times or more. The chain employs TRBV6-1 and TRBJ2-6, with TRBD1 identical over 8 bases. The CDR3 is 18 residues long. Germline V CDR1 and CDR2: MNHNS, SASEGT. J was trimmed by 0 bases and V by 8 bases; bases with no gene match: 12. The chain's CDR3 is CASRDRDRLISGANVLTF. DNA for the CDR3: TGTGCCAGCCGGGACCGGGACAGGCTCATCTCTGGGGCCAACGTCCTGACTTTC.

The V gene is TRBV29-1, the J gene TRBJ2-1; possibly TRBD2 for D (6 bases). Trimming took 2 bases from V and 8 from J, leaving 13 bases between them. The CDR3 runs to 13 residues. Germline V gene lookup returns CDR1 SQVTM and CDR2 ANQGSEA. CDR3 DNA sequence: TGCAGCGTTGAAAAGGGGTCGGGGGATGAGCAGTTCTTC. This sequence encodes CSVEKGSGDEQFF.

The chain recombines TRBV6-1 with TRBJ1-4; TRBD1 is a possible D gene (6 bases). Trimming shortened V by 6 bases and J by 5 bases, and 13 bases separated the two germline ends. The CDR3 is made up of 14 amino acids. Germline CDR1 reads MNHNS; CDR2 reads SASEGT. In DNA, the CDR3 is TGTGCCAGCAGGCCCCGGACAGAGAATGAAAAACTGTTTTTT. Its protein product is CASRPRTENEKLFF.

The table lists this clonotype with many counts. This chain links TRBV20-1 with TRBJ2-7; 7 nucleotides align to TRBD1. The CDR3 is 16 amino acids. Per germline, CDR1 DFQATT and CDR2 SNEGSKA (reference sequence). J was trimmed by 3 bases and V by 0 bases; bases with no gene match: 11. The CDR3 region is CSARDDVAGGHYEQYF. The CDR3 region has the DNA TGCAGTGCTAGAGATGACGTGGCAGGGGGTCACTACGAGCAGTACTTC.

This clonotype has a count of ten or more. V is TRBV7-2 and J is TRBJ1-3; 10 nucleotides line up with TRBD1. With V trimmed by 1 base and J by 2 bases, 2 bases remained unmatched. CDR3 length: 16 amino acids. The V gene's germline CDR1 is SGHTA and CDR2 FQGNSA. The CDR3 loop reads CASSLEDRGPGNTIYF. The CDR3 nucleotides read TGTGCCAGCAGCTTAGAAGACAGGGGGCCTGGAAACACCATATATTTT. Full variable domain (remainder filled in from reference TRBV7-2 and TRBJ1-3): GAGVSQSPSNKVTEKGKDVELRCDPISGHTALYWYRQSLGQGLEFLIYFQGNSAPDKSGLPSDRFSAERTGGSVSTLTIQRTQQEDSAVYLCASSLEDRGPGNTIYFGEGSWLTVV.

This chain links TRBV5-4 with TRBJ2-2; TRBD1 agrees at 10 bases. Losses at the gene ends were 4 bases for V and 3 bases for J; bases not matched to a gene: 9. The germline CDR1 and CDR2 sequences are SGHNT and YYREEE (reference sequence). This CDR3 spans 17 amino acids. The CDR3 region is CASSLAGTGADTGELFF. The CDR3 region has the DNA TGTGCCAGCAGCCTGGCAGGGACAGGGGCCGACACCGGGGAGCTGTTTTTT.

This rearrangement joins TRBV19 to TRBJ1-6; TRBD1 is a possible D gene (6 bases). Germline-derived CDR1 and CDR2 are LNHDA and SQIVND (reference sequence). The CDR3 contains 13 residues. Trimming shortened V by 5 bases and J by 10 bases, and 12 bases separated the two germline ends. The CDR3 DNA reads as TGTGCCAGTAGTGCCGGACAGTCATCACCCCTCCACTTT. It codes for CASSAGQSSPLHF.

This clonotype was detected only a few times. This CDR3 fails to terminate in the conserved phenylalanine or tryptophan, so it likely reflects a read error. This chain joins TRBV4-1 and TRBJ2-1; TRBD2 might be the D (5 bases). Germline V CDR1 and CDR2: MGHRA, YSYEKL. CDR3 size: 12 residues. Deletions cut 3 bases from V and 9 bases from J, with 9 bases between. The CDR3 is CASSQPRGEQFL. The CDR3 DNA sequence: TGCGCCAGCAGCCAGCCCCGGGGTGAGCAGTTCCTC.

This clonotype was seen repeatedly, ten times or more. The rearrangement joins TRBV12-3 or TRBV12-4 to TRBJ1-4; no clear D gene. V was shortened by 3 bases and J by 6 bases, with 8 bases between the two germline ends. This CDR3 is 13 amino acids long. The CDR3 region has the DNA TGTGCCAGCAGTTTGGGCCGTTATGAAAAACTGTTTTTT. It codes for CASSLGRYEKLFF.

The V gene is TRBV10-3, the J gene TRBJ1-2; a possible D gene is TRBD1 (6 bases). This CDR3 is 15 amino acids long. Germline CDR1 reads ENHRY; CDR2 reads SYGVKD. Trimming took off 4 bases at V and 2 bases at J, with 14 bases between the two ends. CDR3 nucleotides: TGTGCCATCAGTGTTCGACAGGCTACAAACTATGGCTACACCTTC. Translating gives CAISVRQATNYGYTF.

Of note for this clonotype: A much more abundant neighbour one base away suggests this may be a read error. This chain uses TRBV28 with TRBJ1-4; TRBD1 agrees at 9 bases. The trim removed 6 bases at V and 8 bases at J, leaving 10 bases unmatched. The germline V gene encodes CDR1 MDHEN and CDR2 SYDVKM. The length of the CDR3 is 15 residues. In nucleotides, the CDR3 is TGTGCCAGCAGACCCATGACAGGGGGGCTCGAAAAACTGTTTTTT. This codes for CASRPMTGGLEKLFF.

This clonotype was seen ten or more times. V is TRBV28 and J is TRBJ2-3; D is undetermined. With 1 base removed from V and 2 bases from J, the gap between germline ends came to 10 bases. Germline CDR1 and CDR2: MDHEN and SYDVKM. This CDR3 is built from 15 residues. CDR3 residues: CASSLSSGSTDTQYF. The CDR3 nucleotides are TGTGCCAGCAGTTTATCCTCCGGGTCCACAGATACGCAGTATTTT.

This clonotype was counted only a few times. The V and J genes are TRBV7-2 and TRBJ2-6; tentatively, D is TRBD1 (6 bases). Trimming shortened V by 8 bases and J by 0 bases, and 11 bases separated the two germline ends. Germline V CDR1 and CDR2: SGHTA, FQGNSA. The CDR3 is made up of 15 amino acids. The CDR3 bases are TGTGCCAGCCGGGACACTGACTCTGGGGCCAACGTCCTGACTTTC. Its protein is CASRDTDSGANVLTF.

This clonotype was counted many times. V is TRBV20-1 and J is TRBJ2-3; 8 bases are a match to TRBD2. Germline CDR1 reads DFQATT; CDR2 reads SNEGSKA (reference sequence). The trim removed 6 bases at V and 2 bases at J, leaving 10 bases unmatched. The CDR3 runs to 15 residues. CDR3 residues: CSAISSGGDTDTQYF. The CDR3 nucleotides are TGCAGTGCAATATCCAGCGGGGGAGACACAGATACGCAGTATTTT.

This clonotype was seen many times. The V call is TRBV3-1, the J call TRBJ1-1; 9 bases match TRBD1. This CDR3 region has 14 residues. After removal of 7 bases from V and 4 bases from J, the junction contained 7 bases not matched to a gene. Germline assignment: CDR1 LGHDT and CDR2 YNNKEL (reference sequence). The CDR3 region is CASTTGGWSTEAFF. CDR3 in DNA: TGTGCCAGCACCACAGGGGGCTGGAGCACTGAAGCTTTCTTT.

This clonotype came up many times. The rearrangement links TRBV12-3 or TRBV12-4 to TRBJ2-4; the match to TRBD1 covers 9 bases. V was clipped by 7 bases and J by 7 bases; unmatched bases: 2. The CDR3 length is 12 residues. The CDR3 loop is CASKTGGNIQYF. CDR3 sequence (DNA): TGTGCCAGCAAGACAGGGGGTAACATTCAGTACTTC.

The rearrangement uses TRBV28 and TRBJ2-6; D possibly corresponds to TRBD1 (6 bases). Trimming left V 5 bases short and J 1 base short, with 12 bases between. This CDR3 contains 16 residues. Germline V lookup: CDR1 MDHEN, CDR2 SYDVKM. DNA of the CDR3: TGTGCCAGCAGTCCAGACAGGCCGTCTGGGGCCAACGTCCTGACTTTC. Its translation is CASSPDRPSGANVLTF.

The rearrangement links TRBV27 to TRBJ1-1; D remains unclear. Trimming removed 6 bases at V and 1 base at J, with 15 bases between. The germline gives CDR1 MNHEY, CDR2 SMNVEV (reference sequence). The CDR3 is made up of 15 amino acids. The CDR3 DNA follows: TGTGCCAGCAGCCAGCCCGGACTACAGAACACTGAAGCTTTCTTT. Its protein product is CASSQPGLQNTEAFF.

This clonotype was recorded at least ten times. The chain links TRBV27 to TRBJ2-4, with 7 positions matching TRBD1. The CDR3 length is 14 residues. Germline CDR1 is MNHEY and CDR2 is SMNVEV (reference sequence). The trim removed 3 bases at V and 4 bases at J, leaving 3 bases unmatched. The CDR3 DNA sequence: TGTGCCAGCAGTTTCTTGGGACAGAAAAACATTCAGTACTTC. Protein: CASSFLGQKNIQYF.

This clonotype has a count of ten or more. This chain connects TRBV2 to TRBJ2-7; the D is unclear. CDR3 length: 14 residues. The V end was cut by 8 bases, the J end by 3 bases, with 17 bases between. CDR1 is SNHLY and CDR2 is FYNNEI in the germline V gene. CDR3 in amino acids: CASVLEMGYYEQYF. The CDR3 nucleotides are TGTGCCAGCGTTTTGGAGATGGGGTACTACGAGCAGTACTTC.